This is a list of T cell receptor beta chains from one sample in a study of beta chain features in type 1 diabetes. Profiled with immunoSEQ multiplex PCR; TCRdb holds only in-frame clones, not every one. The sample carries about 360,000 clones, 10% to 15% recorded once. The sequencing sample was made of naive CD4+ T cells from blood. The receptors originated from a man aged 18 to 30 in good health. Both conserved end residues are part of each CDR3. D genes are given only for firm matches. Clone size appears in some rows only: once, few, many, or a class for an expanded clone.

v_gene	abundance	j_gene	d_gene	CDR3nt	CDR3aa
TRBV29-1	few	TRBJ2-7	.	TGCAGCGTTGAACTGTCCTACGAGCAGTACTTC	CSVELSYEQYF
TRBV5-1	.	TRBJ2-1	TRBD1	TGCGCCAGCAGCGCCCGGGACAGCTACAATGAGCAGTTCTTC	CASSARDSYNEQFF
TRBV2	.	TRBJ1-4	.	TGTGCCAGCAGAGTACAGGGAGCGGATGAAAAACTGTTTTTT	CASRVQGADEKLFF
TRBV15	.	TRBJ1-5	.	TGTGCCACCAGCAGCCCCAGGGGCGCCCATAGCAATCAGCCCCAGCATTTT	CATSSPRGAHSNQPQHF
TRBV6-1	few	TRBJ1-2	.	TGTGCCAGCAGTGAAGGATGGCAGAACTATGGCTACACCTTC	CASSEGWQNYGYTF
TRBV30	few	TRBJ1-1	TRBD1	TGTGCCTGGAGTGGACAGGGTGACACTGAAGCTTTCTTT	CAWSGQGDTEAFF
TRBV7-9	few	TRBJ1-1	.	TGTGCCAGCAGCTTAGGGGGTAGCGTGAACACTGAAGCTTTCTTT	CASSLGGSVNTEAFF
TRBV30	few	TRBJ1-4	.	TGTGCCTGGAACGTCGAGGTCGAAAAACTGTTTTTT	CAWNVEVEKLFF
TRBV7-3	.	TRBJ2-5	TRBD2	TGTGCCAGCAGCTCACTTGGACTAGCGGAGACCCAGTACTTC	CASSSLGLAETQYF
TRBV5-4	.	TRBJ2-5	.	TGTGCCAGCAGCTTTCCTGGGCAGGGAGAGACCCAGTACTTC	CASSFPGQGETQYF
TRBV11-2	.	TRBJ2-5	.	TGTGCCAGCAGCACTTTTACCGGGTCCCAAGAGACCCAGTACTTC	CASSTFTGSQETQYF